Presented here are 13 T cell receptor beta chains from one specimen sequenced in a study of cytomegalovirus exposure and HLA in healthy donors. Researchers ran the PCR with 60 Vbeta and 13 Jbeta primers. TCRdb's copy holds only in-frame clones and misses some; the assay was immunoSEQ multiplex PCR. Here the sample spans 150,000 to 200,000 clones, roughly 82% being singletons. What was sequenced was PBMCs. The receptors were gathered from a girl aged 5 to 17 in good health and CMV-seropositive.

The chain couples TRBV7-2 to TRBJ2-3; TRBD2 agrees at 10 bases. The V gene's germline CDR1 is SGHTA and CDR2 FQGNSA. J lost 4 bases, V lost 2 bases, and 3 bases had no gene match. The CDR3 extends over 15 amino acids. This CDR3 reads CASSLLAGVSDTQYF. CDR3 sequence (DNA): TGTGCCAGCAGCTTACTAGCGGGAGTTTCAGATACGCAGTATTTT.

The rearrangement joins TRBV29-1 to TRBJ2-3; TRBD1 is a possible D gene (5 bases). CDR3 length: 13 residues. The germline V and J ends were trimmed by 5 bases and 2 bases, with 11 bases remaining between them. The V gene's germline CDR1 is SQVTM and CDR2 ANQGSEA. The CDR3 loop is CSVTGRATDTQYF. The CDR3, as DNA: TGCAGCGTTACAGGTCGGGCCACAGATACGCAGTATTTT.

The rearrangement uses TRBV4-3 and TRBJ2-1, with 11 bases fitting TRBD2. CDR3 length: 16 amino acids. Germline V CDR1 and CDR2: LGHNA, YSLEER. The V and J ends lost 0 bases and 6 bases, in that order; junction bases with no gene match: 4. CDR3 loop: CASSQDRGTSGNEQFF. The DNA for the CDR3 is TGCGCCAGCAGCCAAGATCGGGGGACTAGCGGCAATGAGCAGTTCTTC.

The V call is TRBV7-3, the J call TRBJ2-2, with 7 bases fitting TRBD1. The V segment lost 2 bases and the J segment 6 bases; nucleotides outside the gene matches: 6. The CDR3 is made up of 15 amino acids. Germline values: CDR1 SGHTA, CDR2 FQGTGA. CDR3 loop: CASSLQGEGAGELFF. CDR3 bases: TGTGCCAGCAGCTTACAGGGGGAAGGGGCCGGGGAGCTGTTTTTT.

The chain has TRBV6-5 and TRBJ1-1, with D possibly matching TRBD1 (5 bases). Germline V CDR1 and CDR2: MNHEY, SVGAGI. Trimming removed 6 bases from V and 5 bases from J, with 22 bases in between. The CDR3 is 16 amino acids. CDR3 sequence (DNA): TGTGCCAGCAGCTACCCGCCTGGGGCGCCGAAGACTGAAGCTTTCTTT. Its translation: CASSYPPGAPKTEAFF.

The V call is TRBV7-9, the J call TRBJ1-5; TRBD1 might be the D (6 bases). CDR1 is SEHNR and CDR2 is FQNEAQ in the germline V gene (reference sequence). V lost 5 bases, J lost 3 bases, and 11 bases lay in between. The CDR3 length is 14 residues. The CDR3 sequence: CASSQTGPNQPQHF. The CDR3 bases are TGTGCCAGCAGCCAAACAGGGCCCAATCAGCCCCAGCATTTT.

V and J are TRBV27 and TRBJ1-4; no clear D gene. V was trimmed by 6 bases and J by 0 bases, leaving 2 bases between them. The CDR3 extends over 12 amino acids. CDR1 and CDR2 (germline): MNHEY, SMNVEV (reference sequence). The CDR3 coding sequence is TGTGCCAGCAGCACAACTAATGAAAAACTGTTTTTT. Its translation is CASSTTNEKLFF.

The chain is built from TRBV25-1 and TRBJ2-2; 12 bases agree with TRBD2. The CDR3 totals 14 residues. V dropped 6 bases and J dropped 7; count of bases not matched to a gene: 3. Per the germline V gene, CDR1 is MGHDK and CDR2 is SYGVNS. The CDR3 spells CASSTGLAGGELFF. CDR3 nucleotides: TGTGCCAGCAGCACGGGACTAGCGGGCGGGGAGCTGTTTTTT.

The V call is TRBV7-6, the J call TRBJ2-1; TRBD2 matches at 15 bases. Germline V gene sequence: CDR1 SGHVS, CDR2 FNYEAQ. V was pared by 5 bases and J by 8 bases, with 10 bases of the junction left unmatched. There are 17 residues in the CDR3. CDR3 DNA: TGTGCCAGCAGCCCTATGGCACGGACTAGCGGGAGGGATGAGCAGTTCTTC. Its translation: CASSPMARTSGRDEQFF.

V and J are TRBV5-6 and TRBJ1-2; tentative D call: TRBD1 (6 bases). Germline assignment: CDR1 SGHDT and CDR2 YYEEEE. Trimming stripped 5 bases from V and 0 bases from J, with 17 bases between. This CDR3 region has 16 residues. This CDR3 is CASRGGALTPNYGYTF. For the CDR3, the DNA is TGTGCCAGCAGAGGGGGGGCCCTGACGCCTAACTATGGCTACACCTTC.

This chain uses TRBV6-5 with TRBJ2-2; a possible D gene is TRBD1 (5 bases). The germline V gene encodes CDR1 MNHEY and CDR2 SVGAGI. The CDR3 runs to 13 residues. V dropped 6 bases and J dropped 1 base, with 6 bases sitting between them. Here the CDR3 reads CASRRGNTGELFF. In DNA, the CDR3 is TGTGCCAGCAGAAGGGGGAACACCGGGGAGCTGTTTTTT.

The chain uses TRBV10-3 and TRBJ1-1, with 7 positions matching TRBD1. Germline V lookup: CDR1 ENHRY, CDR2 SYGVKD. The CDR3 sequence is 14 residues long. Trimming at V came to 6 bases and at J to 1 base, leaving 5 bases not matched to a gene. The CDR3 nucleotides are TGTGCCATCAGCACGGGACAGCCGAACACTGAAGCTTTCTTT. Protein: CAISTGQPNTEAFF.

CDR3 in amino acids: CASTGAGGNYGYTF. In DNA, the CDR3 is TGTGCCAGTACCGGGGCAGGGGGTAACTATGGCTACACCTTC. This chain uses TRBV19 with TRBJ1-2; 7 bases match TRBD1. V lost 7 bases to trimming and J lost 1 base; unmatched junction nucleotides: 6. This CDR3 is 14 amino acids long. Per the germline V gene, CDR1 is LNHDA and CDR2 is SQIVND (reference sequence).